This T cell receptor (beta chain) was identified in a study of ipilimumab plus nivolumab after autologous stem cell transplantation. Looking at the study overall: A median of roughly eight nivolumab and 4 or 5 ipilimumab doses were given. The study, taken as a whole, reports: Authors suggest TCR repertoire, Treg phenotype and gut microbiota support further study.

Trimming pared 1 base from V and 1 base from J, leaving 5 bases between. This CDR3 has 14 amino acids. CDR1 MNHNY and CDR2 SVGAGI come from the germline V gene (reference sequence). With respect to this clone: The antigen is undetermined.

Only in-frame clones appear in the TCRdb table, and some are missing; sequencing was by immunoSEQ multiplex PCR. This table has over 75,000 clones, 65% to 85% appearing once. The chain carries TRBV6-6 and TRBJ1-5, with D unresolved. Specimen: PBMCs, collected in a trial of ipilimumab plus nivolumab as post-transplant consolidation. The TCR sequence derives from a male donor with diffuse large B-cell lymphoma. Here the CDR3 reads CASSYFGSNQPQHF. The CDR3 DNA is TGTGCCAGCAGTTACTTTGGGAGCAATCAGCCCCAGCATTTT.